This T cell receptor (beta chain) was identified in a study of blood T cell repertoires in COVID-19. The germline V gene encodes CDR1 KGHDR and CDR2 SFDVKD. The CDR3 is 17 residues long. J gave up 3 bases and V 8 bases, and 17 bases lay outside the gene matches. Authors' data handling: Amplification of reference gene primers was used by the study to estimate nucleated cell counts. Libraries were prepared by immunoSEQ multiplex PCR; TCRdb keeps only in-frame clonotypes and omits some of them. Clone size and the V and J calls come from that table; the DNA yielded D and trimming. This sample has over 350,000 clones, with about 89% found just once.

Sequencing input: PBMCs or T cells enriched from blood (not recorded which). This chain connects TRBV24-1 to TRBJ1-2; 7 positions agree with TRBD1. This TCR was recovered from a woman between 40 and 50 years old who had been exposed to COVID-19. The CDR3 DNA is TGTGCCACCACCCTTGTCGAGGGGGACAGTGTAGACTATGGCTACACCTTC. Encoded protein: CATTLVEGDSVDYGYTF.